The next 31 T cell receptor beta chains were all read from a single sample in a study of technical replicates of blood from a handful of donors. Here immunoSEQ multiplex PCR was the method, and the copy in TCRdb shows in-frame clones only, minus some. The table includes approximately 79,000 clones, approximately 97% detected once. The sequencing sample was made of T cells isolated from PBMCs. Receptors were obtained from a human donor in good health.

The chain joins TRBV7-3 to TRBJ2-3; 8 bases fit TRBD2. Germline CDR1 and CDR2: SGHTA and FQGTGA. Germline trimming cut 4 bases from V and 2 bases from J; bases unmatched to any gene: 2. This CDR3 region has 14 residues. The CDR3 DNA reads as TGTGCCAGCAGCTACGGGGGGGCCACAGATACGCAGTATTTT. It yields the protein CASSYGGATDTQYF.

The V call is TRBV2, the J call TRBJ2-7, with a tentative D call TRBD1 (5 bases). Trimming removed 3 bases from V and 4 bases from J, with 10 bases in between. CDR1 and CDR2 from the germline V gene are SNHLY and FYNNEI. CDR3 length: 13 residues. This chain's CDR3 is CASSDLQGYEQYF. In DNA form, the CDR3 reads TGTGCCAGCAGTGACTTGCAGGGTTACGAGCAGTACTTC.

A single count supports this clone. The chain has TRBV30 and TRBJ2-7; a possible D gene is TRBD1 (6 bases). Trimming took 2 bases from V and 6 from J, leaving 8 bases between them. CDR3 length equals 11 residues. Germline CDR1 is GTSNPN and CDR2 is SVGIG (reference sequence). The CDR3 spells CAWSQGGEQYF. In DNA form, the CDR3 reads TGTGCCTGGAGTCAAGGGGGCGAGCAGTACTTC.

The chain uses TRBV9 and TRBJ2-3, with D possibly matching TRBD1 (5 bases). The V and J ends lost 0 bases and 3 bases respectively, with 14 bases between them. The CDR3 spans 16 residues. The germline CDR1 and CDR2 sequences are SGDLS and YYNGEE. Here the CDR3 DNA reads TGTGCCAGCAGCGTAGACCAGGGCCAACCTACAGATACGCAGTATTTT. Translated: CASSVDQGQPTDTQYF.

This rearrangement joins TRBV6-5 to TRBJ1-6; 9 positions match TRBD1. Germline V lookup: CDR1 MNHEY, CDR2 SVGAGI. The CDR3 is made up of 15 amino acids. The J segment lost 7 bases and the V segment lost 10 bases, leaving 11 bases of the junction unmatched. The CDR3 here is CATRPGQGPNSPLHF. DNA of the CDR3: TGTGCCACCAGACCGGGACAGGGACCCAATTCACCCCTCCACTTT.

This chain joins TRBV6-5 and TRBJ1-1, with D perhaps TRBD1 (5 bases). Trimming left V 2 bases short and J 0 bases short, with 10 bases between. The V gene's germline CDR1 is MNHEY and CDR2 SVGAGI. The length of the CDR3 is 15 residues. The CDR3 region has the DNA TGTGCCAGCAGTTACGGACCGACAGTGAACACTGAAGCTTTCTTT. It specifies CASSYGPTVNTEAFF.

This clone was recorded only once. The CDR3 spells CASNRKTGGYTF. CDR3 bases: TGCGCCAGTAACAGGAAAACGGGCGGCTACACCTTC. The chain employs TRBV10-1 and TRBJ1-2, with D maybe TRBD1 (5 bases). CDR1 is WNHNN, CDR2 SYGVQD, per germline (reference sequence). The length of the CDR3 is 12 residues. V was shortened by 9 bases and J by 8 bases, with 16 bases between the two germline ends.

The chain employs TRBV6-5 and TRBJ2-1; 7 positions agree with TRBD2. The CDR3 totals 16 residues. Unmatched junction bases numbered 9, after V lost 4 bases and J lost 3 bases. The germline gives CDR1 MNHEY, CDR2 SVGAGI. The CDR3 DNA sequence: TGTGCCAGCAGTTCGGCCCTAGCGGATATCTACAATGAGCAGTTCTTC. Amino acid sequence: CASSSALADIYNEQFF.

The chain recombines TRBV30 with TRBJ1-5; TRBD1 agrees at 10 bases. The CDR3 extends over 15 amino acids. The trim removed 5 bases at V and 4 bases at J, leaving 8 bases unmatched. The germline CDR1 and CDR2 sequences are GTSNPN and SVGIG (reference sequence). DNA for the CDR3: TGTGCCTGGTCCGCCGGACAGGGGGGTAATCAGCCCCAGCATTTT. Protein: CAWSAGQGGNQPQHF. Together with reference TRBV30 and TRBJ1-5, the CDR3 gives the full variable domain: SQTIHQWPATLVQPVGSPLSLECTVEGTSNPNLYWYRQAAGRGLQLLFYSVGIGQISSEVPQNLSASRPQDRQFILSSKKLLLSDSGFYLCAWSAGQGGNQPQHFGDGTRLSIL.

The chain employs TRBV14 and TRBJ1-2; no reliable D call. The CDR3 runs 13 residues. Trimming took off 6 bases at V and 2 bases at J, with 10 bases between the two ends. Per germline, CDR1 SGHDN and CDR2 FVKESK. The CDR3 loop is CASSPGNNYGYTF. CDR3 DNA sequence: TGTGCCAGCAGTCCGGGGAACAACTATGGCTACACCTTC.

The V and J genes are TRBV4-1 and TRBJ2-3; 8 positions agree with TRBD2. V lost 0 bases to trimming and J lost 0 bases; unmatched junction nucleotides: 5. CDR1 is MGHRA, CDR2 YSYEKL, per germline. This CDR3 is built from 17 residues. The CDR3 loop is CASSQDIASGSTDTQYF. DNA of the CDR3: TGCGCCAGCAGCCAAGATATTGCTAGCGGGAGCACAGATACGCAGTATTTT.

The count of this clone is one. The rearrangement uses TRBV15 and TRBJ2-1; 7 nucleotides match TRBD2. This CDR3 has 15 residues. CDR1 and CDR2 (germline): LNHNV, YYDKDF (reference sequence). V shed 8 bases, J shed 0 bases, and the junction held 7 bases outside the gene matches. CDR3 sequence (DNA): TGTGCCACCGGCTTGGGGGGGTCCTCCTACAATGAGCAGTTCTTC. It codes for CATGLGGSSYNEQFF.

The CDR3 bases are TGTGCCACCAGACCGGGACTCAACAATGAGCAGTTCTTC. It encodes CATRPGLNNEQFF. The V gene is TRBV15, the J gene TRBJ2-1; the D gene is possibly TRBD2 (6 bases). Trimming shortened V by 6 bases and J by 5 bases, and 11 bases separated the two germline ends. Germline CDR1 reads LNHNV; CDR2 reads YYDKDF (reference sequence). This CDR3 spans 13 amino acids.

The V gene is TRBV5-6, the J gene TRBJ1-2; TRBD1 agrees at 10 bases. The germline V gene encodes CDR1 SGHDT and CDR2 YYEEEE. Losses at the gene ends were 4 bases for V and 6 bases for J; bases not matched to a gene: 15. The CDR3 has 17 residues. The CDR3 loop reads CASSPQAGQGEGNGYTF. CDR3 nucleotide sequence: TGTGCCAGCAGCCCGCAGGCCGGACAGGGGGAGGGAAATGGCTACACCTTC. Full variable domain (rest looked up from reference TRBV5-6 and TRBJ1-2): DAGVTQSPTHLIKTRGQQVTLRCSPKSGHDTVSWYQQALGQGPQFIFQYYEEEERQRGNFPDRFSGHQFPNYSSELNVNALLLGDSALYLCASSPQAGQGEGNGYTFGSGTRLTVV.

This clone was picked up one time. V gene TRBV28 combines with J gene TRBJ2-7, with 8 bases aligning to TRBD1. CDR1 MDHEN and CDR2 SYDVKM come from the germline V gene. CDR3 length equals 13 residues. The J segment lost 3 bases and the V segment lost 4 bases, leaving 2 bases of the junction unmatched. In DNA, the CDR3 is TGTGCCAGCAGTTCTGGACAGGGCTACGAGCAGTACTTC. This gives the protein CASSSGQGYEQYF.

The V call is TRBV28, the J call TRBJ1-2; 7 nucleotides line up with TRBD1. J gave up 6 bases and V 3 bases, and 7 bases lay outside the gene matches. This CDR3 comprises 14 residues. Per germline, CDR1 MDHEN and CDR2 SYDVKM. CDR3: CASSFGGGAHGYTF. The CDR3 DNA sequence: TGTGCCAGCAGTTTCGGAGGGGGCGCCCATGGCTACACCTTC.

V usage is TRBV29-1 and J usage is TRBJ1-5, with D hard to call. Trimming stripped 6 bases from V and 3 bases from J, with 6 bases between. Looked up from germline, CDR1 is SQVTM and CDR2 is ANQGSEA. CDR3 length: 11 residues. In DNA form, the CDR3 reads TGCAGCGTCGTCTACAATCAGCCCCAGCATTTT. Amino acid sequence: CSVVYNQPQHF.

The chain couples TRBV5-1 to TRBJ2-7; 11 nucleotides align to TRBD2. This CDR3 has 15 residues. The V and J ends lost 4 bases and 2 bases, in that order; junction bases with no gene match: 5. In germline, CDR1 is SGHRS, CDR2 YFSETQ. This CDR3 reads CASSEGTSGTYEQYF. The CDR3 bases are TGCGCCAGCAGCGAAGGGACTAGCGGTACCTACGAGCAGTACTTC.

This clone was seen just once. This sequence joins TRBV2 and TRBJ2-1, with a weak D call TRBD1 (5 bases). Germline-derived CDR1 and CDR2 are SNHLY and FYNNEI. V was trimmed by 4 bases and J by 5 bases, leaving 9 bases between them. The CDR3 is 13 residues long. The CDR3 spells CASSVRENNEQFF. The CDR3 nucleotides read TGTGCCAGCAGTGTCAGGGAAAACAATGAGCAGTTCTTC.

CDR3 DNA sequence: TGCGCCAGCAGCTTGGATGCGGGGAACTCCTACAATGAGCAGTTCTTC. Its translation: CASSLDAGNSYNEQFF. This sequence joins TRBV5-1 and TRBJ2-1; D possibly corresponds to TRBD2 (6 bases). Between the trimmed V and J ends, which lost 0 bases and 0 bases, there was a span of 10 bases. CDR3 length equals 16 residues. Germline CDR1 is SGHRS and CDR2 is YFSETQ.

The chain joins TRBV5-6 to TRBJ2-3, with 10 bases identical to TRBD2. Per the germline V gene, CDR1 is SGHDT and CDR2 is YYEEEE. The CDR3 totals 16 residues. V shed 4 bases and J 1 base; nucleotides not matched to a gene: 6. The CDR3 DNA reads TGTGCCAGCAGCCCATGGACTAGCGGACGCACAGATACGCAGTATTTT. Translating it yields CASSPWTSGRTDTQYF.

V usage is TRBV28 and J usage is TRBJ2-7; 7 positions match TRBD1. The germline V gene has CDR1 MDHEN and CDR2 SYDVKM. The CDR3 is 14 residues long. The V gene end was trimmed by 6 bases and the J gene end by 2 bases; junction bases not matched to a gene: 7. Here the CDR3 DNA reads TGTGCCAGCAGGCCGGACAGGCACCCCTACGAGCAGTACTTC. Amino acid sequence: CASRPDRHPYEQYF. The complete variable domain, with remaining parts taken from reference TRBV28 and TRBJ2-7, reads DVKVTQSSRYLVKRTGEKVFLECVQDMDHENMFWYRQDPGLGLRLIYFSYDVKMKEKGDIPEGYSVSREKKERFSLILESASTNQTSMYLCASRPDRHPYEQYFGPGTRLTVT.

V and J are TRBV5-1 and TRBJ2-5; 10 bases line up with TRBD2. The V gene end was trimmed by 5 bases and the J gene end by 2 bases; junction bases not matched to a gene: 15. Germline assignment: CDR1 SGHRS and CDR2 YFSETQ. The CDR3 is 18 residues long. CDR3 residues: CASSYSMLAGDAQETQYF. The CDR3 nucleotides read TGCGCCAGCAGTTATAGTATGCTAGCGGGAGATGCACAAGAGACCCAGTACTTC.

The chain uses TRBV7-9 and TRBJ2-3; TRBD2 aligns across 7 bases. The CDR3 covers 17 residues. Germline CDR1 SEHNR, CDR2 FQNEAQ (reference sequence). With V trimmed by 0 bases and J by 0 bases, 6 bases remained unmatched. The CDR3 nucleotides are TGTGCCAGCAGCTTAGCCCCCGGGGGGTCTAGCACAGATACGCAGTATTTT. Translating it yields CASSLAPGGSSTDTQYF.

CDR3 sequence: CASSPSGQETQYF. Here the CDR3 DNA reads TGTGCCAGCAGCCCGTCGGGACAAGAGACCCAGTACTTC. The gene calls are TRBV9 and TRBJ2-5; weak D call: TRBD2 (5 bases). Germline V gives CDR1 SGDLS, CDR2 YYNGEE. This CDR3 has 13 amino acids. Trimming removed 4 bases from V and 2 bases from J, with 9 bases in between.

This chain connects TRBV2 to TRBJ1-1; 7 bases map to TRBD1. The CDR3 is 11 amino acids. CDR1 is SNHLY, CDR2 FYNNEI, per germline. V trimming: 6 bases; J trimming: 8 bases; junction bases outside the gene matches: 3. The chain's CDR3 is CASRTGSEAFF. CDR3 DNA: TGTGCCAGCAGGACAGGGTCCGAAGCTTTCTTT.

The chain recombines TRBV6-4 with TRBJ1-5, with D possibly being TRBD1 (6 bases). V was shortened by 3 bases and J by 5 bases, with 11 bases between the two germline ends. The CDR3 is 14 amino acids. CDR1 is MRHNA, CDR2 SNTAGT, per germline. This CDR3 is CASSEQGSDQPQHF. In DNA form, the CDR3 reads TGTGCCAGCAGTGAACAGGGTTCTGATCAGCCCCAGCATTTT.

The CDR3 loop is CASSPSGANTDTQYF. The CDR3 DNA reads as TGTGCCAGCAGCCCTAGCGGGGCGAACACAGATACGCAGTATTTT. V gene TRBV6-5 combines with J gene TRBJ2-3, with 9 bases lining up with TRBD2. CDR1 and CDR2 (germline): MNHEY, SVGAGI. J lost 2 bases, V lost 6 bases, and 6 bases had no gene match. The CDR3 contains 15 residues.

A single count supports this clone. The chain employs TRBV4-2 and TRBJ2-1, with 7 bases that match TRBD2. Germline V gene data show CDR1 as LGHNA and CDR2 as YNFKEQ. CDR3 length equals 16 residues. Trimming took 5 bases from V and 0 from J; bases not matched to a gene: 7. The CDR3, as DNA: TGTGCCAGCAGCTACACGGGCGGGAGCTCCTACAATGAGCAGTTCTTC. This sequence encodes CASSYTGGSSYNEQFF.

The chain links TRBV7-9 to TRBJ2-7; 7 bases align to TRBD1. CDR1 and CDR2 from the germline V gene are SEHNR and FQNEAQ (reference sequence). The ends lost 5 bases at V and 2 bases at J; junction bases unmatched: 6. The CDR3 has 14 amino acids. This CDR3 is CASSVGTAAYEQYF. CDR3 DNA sequence: TGTGCCAGCAGCGTCGGGACAGCAGCCTACGAGCAGTACTTC.

V usage is TRBV5-1 and J usage is TRBJ1-2; 7 nucleotides align to TRBD1. After removal of 0 bases from V and 6 bases from J, the junction contained 2 bases not matched to a gene. Germline V lookup: CDR1 SGHRS, CDR2 YFSETQ. There are 13 residues in the CDR3. The CDR3 DNA is TGCGCCAGCAGCTTGGGAGGGACAGATGGCTACACCTTC. Residues: CASSLGGTDGYTF.